The clone carrying this T cell receptor beta chain is a singleton in its sample. The sample originates from a study of blood T cell repertoires in COVID-19. The CDR3 length is 15 residues. Germline CDR1 SGHAT, CDR2 FQNNGV. Unmatched junction bases numbered 7, after V lost 5 bases and J lost 1 base. Sequencing used immunoSEQ multiplex PCR; TCRdb keeps in-frame clones, though not all of them. The profile shows 300,000 to 400,000 clones, about nine tenths of them singletons. Sequencing was done on a sample of peripheral blood. The rearrangement joins TRBV11-2 to TRBJ1-1, with 7 bases matching TRBD1. The TCR was taken from a woman aged 30 to 39 with COVID-19, enrolled during active disease. In DNA form, the CDR3 reads TGTGCCAGCAGCGAGAAGACAGGGCGGAACACTGAAGCTTTCTTT. It translates to CASSEKTGRNTEAFF.